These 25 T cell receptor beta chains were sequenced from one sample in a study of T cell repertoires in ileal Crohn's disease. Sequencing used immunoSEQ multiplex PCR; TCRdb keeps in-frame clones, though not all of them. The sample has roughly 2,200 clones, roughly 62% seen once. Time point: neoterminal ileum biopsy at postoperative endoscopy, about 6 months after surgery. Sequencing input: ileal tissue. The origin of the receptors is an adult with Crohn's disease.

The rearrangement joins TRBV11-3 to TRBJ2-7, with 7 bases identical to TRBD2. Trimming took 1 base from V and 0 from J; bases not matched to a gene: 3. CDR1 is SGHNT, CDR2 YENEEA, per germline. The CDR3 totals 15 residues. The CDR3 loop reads CASSLVGGSSYEQYF. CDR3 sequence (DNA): TGTGCCAGCAGCTTAGTGGGGGGGAGCTCCTACGAGCAGTACTTC. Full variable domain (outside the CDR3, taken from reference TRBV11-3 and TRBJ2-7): EAGVVQSPRYKIIEKKQPVAFWCNPISGHNTLYWYLQNLGQGPELLIRYENEEAVDDSQLPKDRFSAERLKGVDSTLKIQPAELGDSAVYLCASSLVGGSSYEQYFGPGTRLTVT.

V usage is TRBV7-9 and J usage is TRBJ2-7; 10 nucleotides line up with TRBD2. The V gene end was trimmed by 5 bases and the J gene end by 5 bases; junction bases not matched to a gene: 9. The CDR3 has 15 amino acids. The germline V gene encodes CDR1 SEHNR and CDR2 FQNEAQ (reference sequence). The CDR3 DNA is TGTGCCAGCAGCCCCCGGGTAGCGGGAGGTCACGAGCAGTACTTC. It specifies CASSPRVAGGHEQYF.

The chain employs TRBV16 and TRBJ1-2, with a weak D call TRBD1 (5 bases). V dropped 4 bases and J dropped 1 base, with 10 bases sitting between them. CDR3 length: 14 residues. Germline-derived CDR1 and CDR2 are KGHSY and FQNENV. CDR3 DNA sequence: TGTGCCAGCAGCCGACAGACTGATAACTATGGCTACACCTTC. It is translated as CASSRQTDNYGYTF.

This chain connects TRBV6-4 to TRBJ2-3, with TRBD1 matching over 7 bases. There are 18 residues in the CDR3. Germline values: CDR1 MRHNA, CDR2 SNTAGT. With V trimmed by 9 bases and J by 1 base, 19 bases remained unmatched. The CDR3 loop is CARQSNDRVEIGTDTQYF. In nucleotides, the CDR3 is TGTGCCAGACAATCTAACGACAGGGTGGAAATTGGCACAGATACGCAGTATTTT.

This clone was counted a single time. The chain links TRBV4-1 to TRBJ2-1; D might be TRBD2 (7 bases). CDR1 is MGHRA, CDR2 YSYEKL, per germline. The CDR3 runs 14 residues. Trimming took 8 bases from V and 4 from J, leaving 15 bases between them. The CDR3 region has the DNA TGCGCCAGCGGGAGAGGGGGGGATTACAATGAGCAGTTCTTC. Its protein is CASGRGGDYNEQFF.

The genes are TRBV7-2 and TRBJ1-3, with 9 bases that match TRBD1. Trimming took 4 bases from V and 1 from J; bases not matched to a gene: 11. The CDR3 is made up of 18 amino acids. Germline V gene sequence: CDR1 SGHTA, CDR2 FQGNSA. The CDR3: CASSYKMTGGISGNTIYF. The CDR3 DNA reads TGTGCCAGCAGCTACAAAATGACAGGGGGGATATCTGGAAACACCATATATTTT.

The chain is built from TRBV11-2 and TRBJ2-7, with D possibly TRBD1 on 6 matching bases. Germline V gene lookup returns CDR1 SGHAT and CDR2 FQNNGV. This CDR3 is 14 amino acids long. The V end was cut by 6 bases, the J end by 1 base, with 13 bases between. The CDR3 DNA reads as TGTGCCAGCAGGAGGGGGAGTGGGTCCTACGAGCAGTACTTC. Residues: CASRRGSGSYEQYF.

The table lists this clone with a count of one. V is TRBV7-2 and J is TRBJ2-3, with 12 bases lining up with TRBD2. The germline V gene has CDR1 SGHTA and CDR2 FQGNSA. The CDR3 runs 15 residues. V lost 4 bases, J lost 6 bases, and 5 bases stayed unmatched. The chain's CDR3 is CASSSGLAGRDTQYF. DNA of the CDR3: TGTGCCAGCAGCTCCGGACTAGCGGGGAGGGATACGCAGTATTTT.

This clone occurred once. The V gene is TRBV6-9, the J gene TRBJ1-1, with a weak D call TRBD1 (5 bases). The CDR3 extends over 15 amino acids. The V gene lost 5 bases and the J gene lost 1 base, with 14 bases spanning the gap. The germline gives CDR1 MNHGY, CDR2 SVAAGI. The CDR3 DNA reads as TGTGCCAGCAGTCGTTCACCTACAGGGAACACTGAAGCTTTCTTT. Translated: CASSRSPTGNTEAFF.

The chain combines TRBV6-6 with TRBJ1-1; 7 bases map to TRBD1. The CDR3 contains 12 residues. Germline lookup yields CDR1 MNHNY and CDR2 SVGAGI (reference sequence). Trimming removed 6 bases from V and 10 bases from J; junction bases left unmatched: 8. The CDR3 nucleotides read TGTGCCAGCAGCACTTTGACAGGGCTAGCTTTCTTT. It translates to CASSTLTGLAFF.

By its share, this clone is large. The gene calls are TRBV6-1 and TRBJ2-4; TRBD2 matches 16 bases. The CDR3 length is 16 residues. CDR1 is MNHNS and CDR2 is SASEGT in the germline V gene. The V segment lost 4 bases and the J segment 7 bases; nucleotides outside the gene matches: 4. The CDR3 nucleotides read TGTGCCAGCAGTGGGGGACTAGCGGGAGGGACCAACATTCAGTACTTC. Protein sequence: CASSGGLAGGTNIQYF.

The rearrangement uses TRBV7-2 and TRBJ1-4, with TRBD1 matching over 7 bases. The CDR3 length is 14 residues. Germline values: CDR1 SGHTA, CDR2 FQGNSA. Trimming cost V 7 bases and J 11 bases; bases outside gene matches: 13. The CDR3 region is CASTAGTDAGKLFF. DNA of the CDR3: TGTGCCAGCACCGCGGGGACAGATGCTGGGAAACTGTTTTTT.

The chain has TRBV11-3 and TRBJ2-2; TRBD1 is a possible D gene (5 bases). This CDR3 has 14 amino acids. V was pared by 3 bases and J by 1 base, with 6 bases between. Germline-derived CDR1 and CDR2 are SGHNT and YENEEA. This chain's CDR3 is CASSFRVNTGELFF. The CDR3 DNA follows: TGTGCCAGCAGCTTCAGGGTGAACACCGGGGAGCTGTTTTTT.

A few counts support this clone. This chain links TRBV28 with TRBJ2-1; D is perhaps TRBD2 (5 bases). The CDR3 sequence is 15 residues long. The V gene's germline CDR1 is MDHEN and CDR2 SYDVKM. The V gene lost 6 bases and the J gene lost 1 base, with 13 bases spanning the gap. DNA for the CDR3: TGTGCCAGCAGGGACTCCAGATCTTCCTACAATGAGCAGTTCTTC. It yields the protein CASRDSRSSYNEQFF.

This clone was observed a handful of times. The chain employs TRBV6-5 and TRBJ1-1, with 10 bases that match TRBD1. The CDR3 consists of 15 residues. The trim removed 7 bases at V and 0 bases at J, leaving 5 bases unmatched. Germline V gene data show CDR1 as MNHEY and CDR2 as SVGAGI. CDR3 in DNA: TGTGCCAGCAACCCCGGGACAGGGGTGAACACTGAAGCTTTCTTT. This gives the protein CASNPGTGVNTEAFF.

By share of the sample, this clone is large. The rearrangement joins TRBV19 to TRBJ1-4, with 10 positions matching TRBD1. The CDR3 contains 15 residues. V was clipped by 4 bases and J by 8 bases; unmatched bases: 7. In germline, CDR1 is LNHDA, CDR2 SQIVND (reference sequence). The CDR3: CASSSRDRGYEKLFF. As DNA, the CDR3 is TGTGCCAGTAGTAGCCGGGACAGGGGTTACGAAAAACTGTTTTTT.

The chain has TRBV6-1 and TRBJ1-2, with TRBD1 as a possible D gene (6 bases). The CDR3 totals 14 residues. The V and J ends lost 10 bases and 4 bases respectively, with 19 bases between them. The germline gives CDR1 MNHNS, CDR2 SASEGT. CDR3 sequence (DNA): TGTGCCACCCCGGCAGGGGCAGATGCCTATGGCTACACCTTC. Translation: CATPAGADAYGYTF.

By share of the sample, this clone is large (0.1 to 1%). CDR3 amino acids: CASSLESGGYANGELFF. In DNA form, the CDR3 reads TGTGCCAGCAGCTTAGAAAGCGGGGGGTATGCGAACGGGGAGCTGTTTTTT. The chain employs TRBV7-9 and TRBJ2-2, with TRBD2 matching over 9 bases. CDR1 and CDR2 from the germline V gene are SEHNR and FQNEAQ (reference sequence). V shed 1 base and J 7 bases; nucleotides not matched to a gene: 10. This CDR3 is 17 amino acids long.

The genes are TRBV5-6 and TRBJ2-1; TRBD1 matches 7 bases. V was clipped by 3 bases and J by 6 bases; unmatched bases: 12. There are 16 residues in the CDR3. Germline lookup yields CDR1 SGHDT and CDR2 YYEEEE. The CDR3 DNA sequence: TGTGCCAGCAGCTCGGGACAGACACATAAGGGCAATGAGCAGTTCTTC. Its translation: CASSSGQTHKGNEQFF.

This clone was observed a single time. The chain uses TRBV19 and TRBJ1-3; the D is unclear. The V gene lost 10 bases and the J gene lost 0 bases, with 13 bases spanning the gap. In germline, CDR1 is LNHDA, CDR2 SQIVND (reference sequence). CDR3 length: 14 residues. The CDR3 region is CATSGLYSGNTIYF. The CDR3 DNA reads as TGTGCCACCTCCGGACTGTACTCTGGAAACACCATATATTTT.

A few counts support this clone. The chain's CDR3 is CASSPGISEAFF. The CDR3 DNA follows: TGTGCCAGTAGTCCGGGGATCTCTGAAGCTTTCTTT. This chain uses TRBV19 with TRBJ1-1; no clear D. With 5 bases removed from V and 6 bases from J, the gap between germline ends came to 10 bases. Germline CDR1 and CDR2: LNHDA and SQIVND (reference sequence). The CDR3 loop spans 12 amino acids. Full variable domain (missing parts from reference TRBV19 and TRBJ1-1): DGGITQSPKYLFRKEGQNVTLSCEQNLNHDAMYWYRQDPGQGLRLIYYSQIVNDFQKGDIAEGYSVSREKKESFPLTVTSAQKNPTAFYLCASSPGISEAFFGQGTRLTVV.

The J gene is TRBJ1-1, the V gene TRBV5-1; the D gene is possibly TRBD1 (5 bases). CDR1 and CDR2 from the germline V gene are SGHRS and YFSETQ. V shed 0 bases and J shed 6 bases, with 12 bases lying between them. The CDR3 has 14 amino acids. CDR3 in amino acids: CASSLAAGKAEAFF. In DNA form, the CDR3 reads TGCGCCAGCAGCTTGGCCGCAGGGAAGGCTGAAGCTTTCTTT.

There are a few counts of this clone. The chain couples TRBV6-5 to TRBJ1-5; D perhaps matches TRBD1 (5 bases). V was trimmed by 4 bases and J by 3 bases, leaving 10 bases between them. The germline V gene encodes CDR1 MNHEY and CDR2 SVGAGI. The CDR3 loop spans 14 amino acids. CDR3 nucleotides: TGTGCCAGCAGTTCCGCAGGGTTCAATCAGCCCCAGCATTTT. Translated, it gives CASSSAGFNQPQHF.

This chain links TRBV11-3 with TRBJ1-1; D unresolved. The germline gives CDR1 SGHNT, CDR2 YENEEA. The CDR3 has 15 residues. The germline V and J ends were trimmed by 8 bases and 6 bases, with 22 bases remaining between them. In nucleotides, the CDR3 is TGTGCCAGCGGAAGCAGGTCGCGGGCGGCCGCTGAAGCTTTCTTT. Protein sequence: CASGSRSRAAAEAFF.

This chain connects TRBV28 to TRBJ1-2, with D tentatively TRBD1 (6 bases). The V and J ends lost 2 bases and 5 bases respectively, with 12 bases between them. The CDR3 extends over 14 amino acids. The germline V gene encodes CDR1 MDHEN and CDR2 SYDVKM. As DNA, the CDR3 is TGTGCCAGCAGTTTACTAGGGGGGGCGTATGGCTACACCTTC. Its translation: CASSLLGGAYGYTF.